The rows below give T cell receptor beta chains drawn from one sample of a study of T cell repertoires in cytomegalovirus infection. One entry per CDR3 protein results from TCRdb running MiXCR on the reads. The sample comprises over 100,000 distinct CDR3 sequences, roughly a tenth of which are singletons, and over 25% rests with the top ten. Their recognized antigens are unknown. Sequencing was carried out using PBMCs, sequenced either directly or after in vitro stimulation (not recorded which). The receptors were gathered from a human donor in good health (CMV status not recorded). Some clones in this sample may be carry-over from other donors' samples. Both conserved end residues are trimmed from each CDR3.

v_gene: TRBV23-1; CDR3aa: ASSHLKAGGPSTDTQY
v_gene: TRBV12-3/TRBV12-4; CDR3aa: ASSYRDRGGDEQF
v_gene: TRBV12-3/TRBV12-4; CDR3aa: ASSFEGGGNQPQH
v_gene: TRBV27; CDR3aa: ASRKPGDSGANVLT
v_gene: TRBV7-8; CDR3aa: ASSLEGFSSDSPLH
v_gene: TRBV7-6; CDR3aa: ASSREGPRKNEQF
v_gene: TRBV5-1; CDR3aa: ASSLRDTSSGANVLT
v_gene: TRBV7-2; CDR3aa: ASSLRAGSSGDTQY
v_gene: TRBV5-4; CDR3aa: ASSGGTASLEGWTGELF
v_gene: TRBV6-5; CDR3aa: ASSRGQERYEQY
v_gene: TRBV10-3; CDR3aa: AINPGQGTSEQF
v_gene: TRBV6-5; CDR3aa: ATHGPNNEQF
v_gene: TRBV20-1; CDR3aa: SARSFPLTGEQF
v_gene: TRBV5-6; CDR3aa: ASRLRANTEAF